Each of the 3 T cell receptor beta chains below was sequenced from the same sample in a study of cytomegalovirus exposure and HLA in healthy donors. Primers included in the PCR were 60 Vbeta and 13 Jbeta primers. Profiling relied on immunoSEQ multiplex PCR, and the TCRdb table lists in-frame clones only, not all of them. The profile shows some 140,000 clones, roughly 72% of them singletons. Sequencing input: PBMCs. These receptors all come from a man aged 25-40 years in good health and CMV-seronegative.

The V call is TRBV15, the J call TRBJ1-2; tentatively, D is TRBD1 (5 bases). Trimming took off 3 bases at V and 7 bases at J, with 12 bases between the two ends. This CDR3 contains 13 residues. Germline values: CDR1 LNHNV, CDR2 YYDKDF (reference sequence). CDR3 coding DNA: TGTGCCACCAGCAGCCGGGACTTACTTGGCTACACCTTC. Translation: CATSSRDLLGYTF. Based on the CDR3 plus reference TRBV15 and TRBJ1-2, the full variable domain is DAMVIQNPRYQVTQFGKPVTLSCSQTLNHNVMYWYQQKSSQAPKLLFHYYDKDFNNEADTPDNFQSRRPNTSFCFLDIRSPGLGDTAMYLCATSSRDLLGYTFGSGTRLTVV.

This chain connects TRBV29-1 to TRBJ1-2; no reliable D call. V was cut by 4 bases and J by 7 bases, with 10 bases left in between. Germline V gives CDR1 SQVTM, CDR2 ANQGSEA. CDR3 length equals 11 residues. The CDR3, as DNA: TGCAGCGTTGGGTCCCTAAGTGGCTACACCTTC. Translating gives CSVGSLSGYTF. Filled out from reference TRBV29-1 and TRBJ1-2, the complete variable domain reads SAVISQKPSRDICQRGTSLTIQCQVDSQVTMMFWYRQQPGQSLTLIATANQGSEATYESGFVIDKFPISRPNLTFSTLTVSNMSPEDSSIYLCSVGSLSGYTFGSGTRLTVV.

Only a few counts were recorded for this clone. The chain carries TRBV10-3 and TRBJ1-5; 7 positions match TRBD1. The CDR3 loop spans 15 amino acids. J gave up 0 bases and V 10 bases, and 9 bases lay outside the gene matches. Germline V lookup: CDR1 ENHRY, CDR2 SYGVKD. CDR3 bases: TGTGCCAGCACACCCGGGACAGATAGCAATCAGCCCCAGCATTTT. Encoded protein: CASTPGTDSNQPQHF.